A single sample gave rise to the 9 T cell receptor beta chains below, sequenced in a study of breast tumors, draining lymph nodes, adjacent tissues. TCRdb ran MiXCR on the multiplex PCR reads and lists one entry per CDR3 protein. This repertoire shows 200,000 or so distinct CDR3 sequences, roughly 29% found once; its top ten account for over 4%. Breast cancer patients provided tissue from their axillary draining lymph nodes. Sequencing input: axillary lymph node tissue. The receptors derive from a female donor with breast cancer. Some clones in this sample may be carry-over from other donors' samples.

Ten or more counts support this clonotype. CDR3 sequence reads: CSARVQGRQPQHF. DNA of the CDR3: TGCAGTGCTAGAGTCCAGGGAAGACAGCCCCAGCATTTT. V is TRBV20-1 and J is TRBJ1-5; possibly TRBD1 for D (5 bases). Germline V gives CDR1 DFQATT, CDR2 SNEGSKA (reference sequence). V gave up 1 base and J gave up 7 bases, with 11 bases separating them. This CDR3 spans 13 amino acids.

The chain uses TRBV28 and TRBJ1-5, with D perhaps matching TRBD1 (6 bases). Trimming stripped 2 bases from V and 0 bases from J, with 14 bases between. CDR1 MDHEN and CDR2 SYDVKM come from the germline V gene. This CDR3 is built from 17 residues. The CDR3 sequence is CASSLGGTPYSNQPQHF. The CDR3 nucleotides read TGTGCCAGCAGTTTAGGGGGGACACCCTATAGCAATCAGCCCCAGCATTTT.

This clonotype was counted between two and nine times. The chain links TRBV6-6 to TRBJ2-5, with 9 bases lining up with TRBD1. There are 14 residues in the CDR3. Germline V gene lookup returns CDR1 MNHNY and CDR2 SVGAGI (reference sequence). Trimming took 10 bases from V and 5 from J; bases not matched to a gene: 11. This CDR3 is CATLTGGILETQYF. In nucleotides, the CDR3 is TGTGCCACCCTGACAGGGGGTATTTTGGAGACCCAGTACTTC.

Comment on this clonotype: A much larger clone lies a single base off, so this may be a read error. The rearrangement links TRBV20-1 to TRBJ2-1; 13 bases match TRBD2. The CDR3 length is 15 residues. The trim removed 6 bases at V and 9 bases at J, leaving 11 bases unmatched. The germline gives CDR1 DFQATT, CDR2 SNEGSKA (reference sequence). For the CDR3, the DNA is TGCAGTGCACGGGCCGGGACTAGCGGGACGGGTGAGCAGTTCTTC. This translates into CSARAGTSGTGEQFF.

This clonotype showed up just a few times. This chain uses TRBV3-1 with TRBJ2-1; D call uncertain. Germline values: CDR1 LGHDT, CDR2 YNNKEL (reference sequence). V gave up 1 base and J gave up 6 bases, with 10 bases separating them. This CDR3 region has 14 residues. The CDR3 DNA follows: TGTGCCAGCAGCCAAGGCCAAGCGTCCAATGAGCAGTTCTTC. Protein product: CASSQGQASNEQFF.

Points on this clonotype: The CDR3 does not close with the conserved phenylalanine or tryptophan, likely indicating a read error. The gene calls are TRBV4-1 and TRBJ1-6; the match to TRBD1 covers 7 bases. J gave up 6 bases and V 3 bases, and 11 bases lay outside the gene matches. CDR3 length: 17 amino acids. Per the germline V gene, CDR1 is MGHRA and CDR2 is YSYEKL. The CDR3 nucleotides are TGCGCCAGCAGCCAGTTACTGCGACAGGGAAGTAATTCACCCCTCCACCTT. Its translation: CASSQLLRQGSNSPLHL.

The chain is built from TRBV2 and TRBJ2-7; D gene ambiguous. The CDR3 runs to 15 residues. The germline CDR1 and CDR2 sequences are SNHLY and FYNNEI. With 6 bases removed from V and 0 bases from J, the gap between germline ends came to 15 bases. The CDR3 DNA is TGTGCCAGCAGCGTTGGCCCGGCGAGCTCCTACGAGCAGTACTTC. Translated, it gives CASSVGPASSYEQYF. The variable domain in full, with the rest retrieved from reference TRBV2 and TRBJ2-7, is EPEVTQTPSHQVTQMGQEVILRCVPISNHLYFYWYRQILGQKVEFLVSFYNNEISEKSEIFDDQFSVERPDGSNFTLKIRSTKLEDSAMYFCASSVGPASSYEQYFGPGTRLTVT.

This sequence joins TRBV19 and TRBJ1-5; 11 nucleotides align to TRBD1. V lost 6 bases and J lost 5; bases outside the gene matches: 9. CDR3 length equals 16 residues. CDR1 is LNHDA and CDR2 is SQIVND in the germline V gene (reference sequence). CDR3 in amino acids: CASRRLDRGRHQPQHF. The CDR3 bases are TGTGCCAGTAGAAGGTTGGACAGGGGGCGGCATCAGCCCCAGCATTTT.

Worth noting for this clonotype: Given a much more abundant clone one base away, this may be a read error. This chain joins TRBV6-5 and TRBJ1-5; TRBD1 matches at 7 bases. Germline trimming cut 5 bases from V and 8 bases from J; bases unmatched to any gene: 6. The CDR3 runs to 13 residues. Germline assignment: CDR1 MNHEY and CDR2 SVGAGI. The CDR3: CASSHDREEPQHF. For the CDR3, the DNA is TGTGCCAGCAGTCATGACAGGGAAGAGCCCCAGCATTTT.